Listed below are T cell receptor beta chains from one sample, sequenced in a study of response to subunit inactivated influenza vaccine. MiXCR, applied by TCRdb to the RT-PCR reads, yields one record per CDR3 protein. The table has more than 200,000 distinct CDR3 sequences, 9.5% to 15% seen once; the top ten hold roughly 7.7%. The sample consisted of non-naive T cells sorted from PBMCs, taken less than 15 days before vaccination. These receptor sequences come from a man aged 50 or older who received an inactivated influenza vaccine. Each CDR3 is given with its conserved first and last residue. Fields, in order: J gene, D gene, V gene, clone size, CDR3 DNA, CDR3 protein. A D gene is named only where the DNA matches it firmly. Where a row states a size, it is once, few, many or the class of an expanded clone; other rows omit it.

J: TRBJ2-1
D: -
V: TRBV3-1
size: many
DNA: TGTGCCAGCAGCCAAGAATCTGGGGGGTTGATCAATGAGCAGTTCTTC
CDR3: CASSQESGGLINEQFF

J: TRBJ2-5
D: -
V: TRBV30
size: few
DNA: TGTGCCTGGAGTGGGGACAATCTAGAGACCCAGTACTTC
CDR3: CAWSGDNLETQYF

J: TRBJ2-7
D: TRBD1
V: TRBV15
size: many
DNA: TGTGCCACCAGCCAAACGGGACAGACCTACGAGCAGTACTTC
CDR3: CATSQTGQTYEQYF

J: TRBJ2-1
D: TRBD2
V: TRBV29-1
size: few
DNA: TGCAGCGTTGAAGAGCTAGCGGGAGCCAATGAGCAGTTCTTC
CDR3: CSVEELAGANEQFF

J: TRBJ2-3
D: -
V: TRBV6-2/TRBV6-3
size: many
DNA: TGTGCCAGCAATCACTGGGGCACAGATACGCAGTATTTT
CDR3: CASNHWGTDTQYF

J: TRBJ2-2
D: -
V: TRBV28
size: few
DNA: TGTGCCAGCAGTTTCCTGGACAAGAACACCGGGGAGCTGTTTTTT
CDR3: CASSFLDKNTGELFF

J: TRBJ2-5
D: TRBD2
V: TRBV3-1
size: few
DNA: TGTGCCAGCAGCCAGAATCAGGGAGGGGAGACCCAGTACTTC
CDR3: CASSQNQGGETQYF

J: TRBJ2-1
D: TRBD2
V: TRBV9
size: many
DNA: TGTGCCAGCAGCGTAGGCTTGGGACTAGCGGGAGAGCAGTTCTTC
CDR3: CASSVGLGLAGEQFF

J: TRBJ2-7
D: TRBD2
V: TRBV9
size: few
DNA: TGTGCCAGCAGCCCCGGGACTAGCGGGCTGTCGGCCTACGAGCAGTACTTC
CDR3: CASSPGTSGLSAYEQYF

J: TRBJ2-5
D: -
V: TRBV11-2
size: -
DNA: TGTGCCAGCAGCTTAGAAGGCGGATGGCGGGGTAAAGAGACCCAGTACTTC
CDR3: CASSLEGGWRGKETQYF

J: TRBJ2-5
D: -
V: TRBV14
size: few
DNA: TGTGCCAGCAGCCAAGATGTCAGCCAAGAGACCCAGTACTTC
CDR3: CASSQDVSQETQYF

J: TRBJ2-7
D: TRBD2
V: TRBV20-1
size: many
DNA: TGCAGTGCCCCTCCTAGCGGCCCTTACGAGCAGTACTTC
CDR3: CSAPPSGPYEQYF

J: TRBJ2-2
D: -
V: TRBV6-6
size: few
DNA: TGTGCCAGCAGTTACGGGGTCGGGGAGCTGTTTTTT
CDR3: CASSYGVGELFF

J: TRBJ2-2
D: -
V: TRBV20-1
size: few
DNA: TGCAGTGCTAGAACGACCGTTCAAGCGAGCACCGGGGAGCTGTTTTTT
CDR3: CSARTTVQASTGELFF

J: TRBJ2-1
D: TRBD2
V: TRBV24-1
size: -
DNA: TGTGCCACCAGTGATTGGAGCGGGGGGTACAATGAGCAGTTCTTC
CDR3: CATSDWSGGYNEQFF

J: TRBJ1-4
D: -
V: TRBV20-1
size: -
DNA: TGCAGTGCTAGAGAAATCTCCATCCTGGGGCATGAAAAACTGTTTTTT
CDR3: CSAREISILGHEKLFF

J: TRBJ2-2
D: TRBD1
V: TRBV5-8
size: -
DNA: TGTGCCAGCAGCTTTACTGACAGGGCGTCCGCCGGGGAGCTGTTTTTT
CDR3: CASSFTDRASAGELFF

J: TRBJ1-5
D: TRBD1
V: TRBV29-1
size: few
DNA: TGCAGCGTTTCACAGGGACAGGGGCAGCCCCAGCATTTT
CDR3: CSVSQGQGQPQHF

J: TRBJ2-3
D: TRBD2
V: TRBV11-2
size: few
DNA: TGTGCCAGCAGCTTTGGCGGGGGGGCTAGCACAGATACGCAGTATTTT
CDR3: CASSFGGGASTDTQYF